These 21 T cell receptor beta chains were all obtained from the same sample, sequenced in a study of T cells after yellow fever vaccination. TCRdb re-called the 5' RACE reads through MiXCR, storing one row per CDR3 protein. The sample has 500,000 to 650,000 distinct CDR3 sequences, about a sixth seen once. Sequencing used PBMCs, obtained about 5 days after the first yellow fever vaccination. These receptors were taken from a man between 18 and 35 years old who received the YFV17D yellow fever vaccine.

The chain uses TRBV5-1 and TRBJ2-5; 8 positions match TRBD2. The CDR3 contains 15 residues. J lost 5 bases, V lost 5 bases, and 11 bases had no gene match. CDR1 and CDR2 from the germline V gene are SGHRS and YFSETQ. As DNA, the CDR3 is TGCGCCAGCAGACCGGGACTAGGGGGGTGGGAGACCCAGTACTTC. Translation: CASRPGLGGWETQYF.

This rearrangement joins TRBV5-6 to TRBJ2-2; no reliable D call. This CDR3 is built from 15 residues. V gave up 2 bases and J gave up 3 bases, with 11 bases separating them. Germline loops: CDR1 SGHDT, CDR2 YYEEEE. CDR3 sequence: CASSLEGSYTGELFF. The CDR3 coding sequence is TGTGCCAGCAGCTTAGAAGGGTCCTACACCGGGGAGCTGTTTTTT.

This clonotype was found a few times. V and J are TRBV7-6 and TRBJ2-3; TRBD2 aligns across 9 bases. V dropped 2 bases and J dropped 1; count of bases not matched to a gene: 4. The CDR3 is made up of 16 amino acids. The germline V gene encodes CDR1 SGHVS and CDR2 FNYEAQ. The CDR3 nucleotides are TGTGCCAGCAGCTTACAGACTAGCGGTCGCACAGATACGCAGTATTTT. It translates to CASSLQTSGRTDTQYF.

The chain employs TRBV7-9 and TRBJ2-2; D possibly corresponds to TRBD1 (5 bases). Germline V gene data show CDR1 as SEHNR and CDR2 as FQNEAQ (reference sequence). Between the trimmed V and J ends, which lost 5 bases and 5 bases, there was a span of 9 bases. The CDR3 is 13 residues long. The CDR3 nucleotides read TGTGCCAGCAGCGCAGACAGTACCGGGGAGCTGTTTTTT. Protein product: CASSADSTGELFF.

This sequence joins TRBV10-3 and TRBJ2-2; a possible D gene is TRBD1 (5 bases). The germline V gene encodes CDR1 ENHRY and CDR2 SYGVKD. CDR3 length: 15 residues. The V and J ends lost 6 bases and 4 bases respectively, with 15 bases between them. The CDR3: CAIRPLLTATGELFF. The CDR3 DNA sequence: TGTGCCATCAGACCTCTCCTGACAGCCACCGGGGAGCTGTTTTTT.

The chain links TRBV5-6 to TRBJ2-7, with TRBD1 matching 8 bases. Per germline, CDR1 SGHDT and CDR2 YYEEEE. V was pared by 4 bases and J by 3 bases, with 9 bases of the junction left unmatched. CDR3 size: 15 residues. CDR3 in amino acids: CASSNDGQGYYEQYF. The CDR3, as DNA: TGTGCCAGCAGCAATGACGGACAGGGCTACTACGAGCAGTACTTC.

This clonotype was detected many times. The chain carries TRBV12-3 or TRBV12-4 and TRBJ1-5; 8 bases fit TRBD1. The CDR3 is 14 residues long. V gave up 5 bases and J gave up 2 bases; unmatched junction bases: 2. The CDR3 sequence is CASSKTGGNQPQHF. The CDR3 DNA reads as TGTGCCAGCAGTAAGACAGGGGGCAATCAGCCCCAGCATTTT.

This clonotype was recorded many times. CDR3 residues: CASSVQGNKGKLFF. CDR3 nucleotide sequence: TGTGCCAGCAGCGTCCAGGGGAACAAGGGAAAACTGTTTTTT. The chain uses TRBV7-9 and TRBJ1-4, with a possible D match to TRBD1 (6 bases). CDR1 is SEHNR, CDR2 FQNEAQ, per germline (reference sequence). Trimming took off 5 bases at V and 10 bases at J, with 17 bases between the two ends. The CDR3 sequence is 14 residues long.

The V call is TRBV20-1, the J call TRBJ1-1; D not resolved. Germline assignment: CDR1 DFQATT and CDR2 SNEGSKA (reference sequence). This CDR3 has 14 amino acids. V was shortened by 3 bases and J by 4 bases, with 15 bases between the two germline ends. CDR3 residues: CSARDHTVPTEAFF. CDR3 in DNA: TGCAGTGCTAGGGACCATACAGTCCCCACTGAAGCTTTCTTT.

CDR3 nucleotides: TGTGCCACCAGCAGAAAGATATTCAAAACAGATACGCAGTATTTT. Amino acids: CATSRKIFKTDTQYF. V usage is TRBV15 and J usage is TRBJ2-3; D not resolved. In germline, CDR1 is LNHNV, CDR2 YYDKDF (reference sequence). This CDR3 has 15 residues. Trimming shortened V by 2 bases and J by 3 bases, and 12 bases separated the two germline ends.

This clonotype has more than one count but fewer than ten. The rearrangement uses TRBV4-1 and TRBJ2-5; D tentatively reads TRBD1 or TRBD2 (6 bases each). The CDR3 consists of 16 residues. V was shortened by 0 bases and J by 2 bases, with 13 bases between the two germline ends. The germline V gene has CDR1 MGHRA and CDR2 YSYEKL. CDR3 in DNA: TGCGCCAGCAGCCAAGATTCCGGGGGCCTTCAAGAGACCCAGTACTTC. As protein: CASSQDSGGLQETQYF.

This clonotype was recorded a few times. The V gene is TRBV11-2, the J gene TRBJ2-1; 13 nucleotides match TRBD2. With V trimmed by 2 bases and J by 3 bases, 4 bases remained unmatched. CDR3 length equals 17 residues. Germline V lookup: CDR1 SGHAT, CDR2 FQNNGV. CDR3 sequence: CASSLTSGGAFYNEQFF. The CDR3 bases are TGTGCCAGCAGCTTAACTAGCGGGGGGGCCTTCTACAATGAGCAGTTCTTC.

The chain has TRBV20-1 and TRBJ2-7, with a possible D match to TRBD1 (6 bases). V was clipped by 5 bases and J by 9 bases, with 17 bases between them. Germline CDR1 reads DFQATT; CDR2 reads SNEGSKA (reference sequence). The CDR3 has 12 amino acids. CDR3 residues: CSAPLGGVGQYV. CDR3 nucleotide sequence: TGCAGTGCTCCCCTAGGGGGAGTCGGGCAGTACGTC.

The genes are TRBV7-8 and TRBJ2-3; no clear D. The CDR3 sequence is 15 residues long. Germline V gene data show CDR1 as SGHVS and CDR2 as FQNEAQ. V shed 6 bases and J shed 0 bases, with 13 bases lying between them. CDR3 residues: CASRRPAGSTDTQYF. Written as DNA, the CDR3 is TGTGCCAGCAGACGACCAGCCGGCAGCACAGATACGCAGTATTTT.

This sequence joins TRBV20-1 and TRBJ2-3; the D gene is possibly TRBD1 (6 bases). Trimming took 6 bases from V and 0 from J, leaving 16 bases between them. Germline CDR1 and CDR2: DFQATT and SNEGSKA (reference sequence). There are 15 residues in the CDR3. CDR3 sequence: CSAKLGARSTDTQYF. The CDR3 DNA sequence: TGCAGTGCAAAGTTGGGGGCACGAAGCACAGATACGCAGTATTTT.

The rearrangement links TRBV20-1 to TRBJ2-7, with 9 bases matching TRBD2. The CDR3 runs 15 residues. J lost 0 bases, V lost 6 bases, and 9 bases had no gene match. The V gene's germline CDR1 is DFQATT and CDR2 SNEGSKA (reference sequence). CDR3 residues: CSAARAGGSSYEQYF. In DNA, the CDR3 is TGCAGTGCGGCCCGGGCGGGGGGGAGCTCCTACGAGCAGTACTTC.

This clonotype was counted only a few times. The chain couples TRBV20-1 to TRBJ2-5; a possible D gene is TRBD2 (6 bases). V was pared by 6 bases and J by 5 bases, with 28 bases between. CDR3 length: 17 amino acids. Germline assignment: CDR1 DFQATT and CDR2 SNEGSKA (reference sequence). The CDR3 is CSAEIPPGGEGLETQYF. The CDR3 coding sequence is TGCAGTGCCGAAATCCCCCCTGGCGGGGAAGGCTTGGAGACCCAGTACTTC.

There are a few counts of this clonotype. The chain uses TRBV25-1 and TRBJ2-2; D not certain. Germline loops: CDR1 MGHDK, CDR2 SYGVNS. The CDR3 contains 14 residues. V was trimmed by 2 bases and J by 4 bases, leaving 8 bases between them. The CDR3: CASSEIEFTGELFF. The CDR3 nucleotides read TGTGCCAGCAGTGAAATAGAGTTCACCGGGGAGCTGTTTTTT.

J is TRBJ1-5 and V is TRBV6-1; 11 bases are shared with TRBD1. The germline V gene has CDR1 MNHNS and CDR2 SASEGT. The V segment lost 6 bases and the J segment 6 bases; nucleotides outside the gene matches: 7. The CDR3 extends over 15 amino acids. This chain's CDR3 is CASSPHGQGAQPQHF. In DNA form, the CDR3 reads TGTGCCAGCAGCCCTCACGGACAGGGGGCTCAGCCCCAGCATTTT.

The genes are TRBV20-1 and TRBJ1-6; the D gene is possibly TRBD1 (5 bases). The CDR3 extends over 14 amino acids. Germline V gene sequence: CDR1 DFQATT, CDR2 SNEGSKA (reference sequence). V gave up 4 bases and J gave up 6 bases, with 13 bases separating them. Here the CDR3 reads CSATPGRFNSPLHF. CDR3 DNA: TGCAGTGCTACTCCGGGACGGTTTAATTCACCCCTCCACTTT.

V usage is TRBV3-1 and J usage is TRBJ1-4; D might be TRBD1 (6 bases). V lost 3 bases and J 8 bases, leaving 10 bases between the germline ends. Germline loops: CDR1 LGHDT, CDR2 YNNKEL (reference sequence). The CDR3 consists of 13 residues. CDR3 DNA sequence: TGTGCCAGCAGCCAGGGGGGCAGAGAAAAACTGTTTTTT. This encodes CASSQGGREKLFF.